Sequencing of this T cell receptor beta chain was carried out in a study of CD8 T cells in Susac syndrome (dated by TCRdb to about 2019). Looking at the study overall: Among the sequenced Susac syndrome patients, five or six had clinically active disease and eight were in clinical remission. At blood withdrawal, Susac syndrome patients were therapy-naive, treated with corticosteroids (with IVIg additionally given to some), or treated with IVIg alone. Whether CD8+ T cell activation and differentiation in Susac syndrome was antigen driven was tested using repertoire sequencing. Broader findings and caveats from the paper: The CD4+ T cell repertoire of patients with Susac syndrome showed no detectable clonal expansion. The number of individuals in the TCR sequencing and HLA analysis was recognized as being relatively small.

Peripheral blood CD8+ and CD4+ T cells from healthy donors, Susac syndrome patients and multiple sclerosis patients were profiled by high-throughput TCR beta sequencing. The Susac syndrome patients fulfilled recently defined diagnostic criteria for definite or probable disease. Bulk CD8+ and CD4+ T cells were purified magnetically by negative isolation, whereas CD8+ TEMRA cells were enriched by FACS. Blood was drawn into EDTA tubes, processed within 24 hours, and PBMCs were isolated by density gradient centrifugation. PBMCs intended for TCR sequencing were cryopreserved in liquid nitrogen and were subsequently thawed in a 37 degrees C water bath. The sorted or isolated CD4+, CD8+ and CD8+ TEMRA cells reached a purity of at least 90%. RNA was extracted using the RNeasy kit, and roughly 0.45 to 1 microgram was reverse transcribed with random hexamers. TCR beta CDR3 regions were amplified with the immunoSEQ multiplex PCR assay covering 54 Vbeta and 13 Jbeta segments. To correct PCR amplification bias, a synthetic template baseline was used for both primer optimization and computational correction. As for the original processing: Reads were annotated to V, D and J genes per IMGT and analyzed with immunoSEQ Analyzer, keeping only productive sequences. Clonality was computed as one minus Shannon entropy normalized by log2 of the number of productive unique sequences. For each patient and control, public and private clones were evaluated within the 100 most prevalent clones. Clones were defined as Susac-specific when absent from the healthy and MS cohorts, from roughly 1,000 published viral clones and from other ImmuneACCESS disease sequences. TCRdb reran the public reads through fastp at Q25 and MiXCR, keeping productive beta chains. Each CDR3 protein gets just one entry, which takes the most common genes and DNA from the rows behind it. The authors' filters were not applied to this entry. In this sample the table shows around 71,000 distinct CDR3 sequences, around 93% of which occur a single time. Roughly 0.15% of the sample is in the top ten clones.

Note on this clonotype: Its antigen remains undetermined. Base qualities are not recorded, but no much larger clone differs from it by a single base.

Including cysteine and phenylalanine, the CDR3 has 16 amino acids. Left in the record is the CDR3 DNA by itself, 48 bases read in frame from the first base. Per the germline V gene, ENHRY is the CDR1 and SYGVKD is the CDR2. V lost 4 bases and J lost 0 bases, and the count of bases not matched to a germline gene is 2. Sequencing input: CD4+ T cells from PBMCs. This receptor was identified in a human donor with Susac syndrome. The rearranged chain carries TRBV10-3 and TRBJ2-2; 10 central nucleotides agree with TRBD2. The CDR3 corresponds to CAISASGGANTGELFF. The sequence in DNA is TGTGCCATCAGTGCTAGCGGGGGCGCGAACACCGGGGAGCTGTTTTTT.